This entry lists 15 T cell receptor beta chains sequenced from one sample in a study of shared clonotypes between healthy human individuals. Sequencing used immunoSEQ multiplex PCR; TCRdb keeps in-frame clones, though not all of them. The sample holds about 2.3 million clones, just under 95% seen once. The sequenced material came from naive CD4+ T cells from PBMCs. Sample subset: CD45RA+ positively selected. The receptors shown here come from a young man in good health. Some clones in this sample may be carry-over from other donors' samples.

CDR3 sequence: CASSLVYIGGSINTGELFF. In nucleotides, the CDR3 is TGTGCCAGCAGCTTAGTATATATCGGCGGGAGCATTAACACCGGGGAGCTGTTTTTT. The chain has TRBV7-9 and TRBJ2-2, with TRBD2 matching over 7 bases. Germline trimming cut 1 base from V and 2 bases from J; bases unmatched to any gene: 13. The CDR3 totals 19 residues. CDR1 is SEHNR, CDR2 FQNEAQ, per germline (reference sequence).

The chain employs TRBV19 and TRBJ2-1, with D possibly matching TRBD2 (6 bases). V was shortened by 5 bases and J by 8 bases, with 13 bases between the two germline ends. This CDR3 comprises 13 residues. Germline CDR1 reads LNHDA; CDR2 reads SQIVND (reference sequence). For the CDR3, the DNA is TGTGCCAGTAGTCTCACGGGAGTGGATGAGCAGTTCTTC. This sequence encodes CASSLTGVDEQFF.

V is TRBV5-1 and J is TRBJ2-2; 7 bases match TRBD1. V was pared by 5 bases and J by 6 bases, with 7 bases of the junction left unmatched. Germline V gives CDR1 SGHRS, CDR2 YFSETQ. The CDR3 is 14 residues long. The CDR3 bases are TGCGCCAGCAGTCCTAACAGGGGTGCCGGGGAGCTGTTTTTT. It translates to CASSPNRGAGELFF.

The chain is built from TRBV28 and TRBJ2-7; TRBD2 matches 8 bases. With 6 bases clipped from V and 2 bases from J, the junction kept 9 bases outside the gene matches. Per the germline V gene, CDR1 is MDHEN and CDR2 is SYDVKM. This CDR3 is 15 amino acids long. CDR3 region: CASSPGGVGPYEQYF. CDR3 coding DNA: TGTGCCAGCAGCCCCGGGGGGGTTGGGCCCTACGAGCAGTACTTC.

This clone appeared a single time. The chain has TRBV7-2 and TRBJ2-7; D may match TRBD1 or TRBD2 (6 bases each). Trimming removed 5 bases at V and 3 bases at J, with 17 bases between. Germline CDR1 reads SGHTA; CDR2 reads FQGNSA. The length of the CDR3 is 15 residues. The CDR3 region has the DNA TGTGCCAGCAGCCCGCAGGGGACTGTCGGCTACGAGCAGTACTTC. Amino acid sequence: CASSPQGTVGYEQYF.

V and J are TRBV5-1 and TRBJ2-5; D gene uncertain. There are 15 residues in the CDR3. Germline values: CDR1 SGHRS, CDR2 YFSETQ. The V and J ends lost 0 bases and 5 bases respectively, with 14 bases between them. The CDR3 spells CASSLASLPGETQYF. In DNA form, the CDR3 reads TGCGCCAGCAGCTTGGCTAGTCTCCCTGGGGAGACCCAGTACTTC.

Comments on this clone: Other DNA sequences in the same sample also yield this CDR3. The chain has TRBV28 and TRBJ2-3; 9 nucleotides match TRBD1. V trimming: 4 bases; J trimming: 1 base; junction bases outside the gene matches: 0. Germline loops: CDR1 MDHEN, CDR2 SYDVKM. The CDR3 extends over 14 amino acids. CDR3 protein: CASSWDRGTDTQYF. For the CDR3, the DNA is TGTGCCAGCAGTTGGGACAGGGGCACAGATACGCAGTATTTT.

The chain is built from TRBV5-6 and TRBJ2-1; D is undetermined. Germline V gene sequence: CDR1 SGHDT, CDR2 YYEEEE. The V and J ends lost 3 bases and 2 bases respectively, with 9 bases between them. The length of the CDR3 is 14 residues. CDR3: CASSSGPTYNEQFF. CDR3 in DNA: TGTGCCAGCAGCTCCGGACCTACCTACAATGAGCAGTTCTTC.

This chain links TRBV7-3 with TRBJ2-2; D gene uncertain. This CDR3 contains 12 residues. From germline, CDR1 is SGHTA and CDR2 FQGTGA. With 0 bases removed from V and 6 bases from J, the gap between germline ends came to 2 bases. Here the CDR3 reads CASSLTSGELFF. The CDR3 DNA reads TGTGCCAGCAGCTTAACGTCCGGGGAGCTGTTTTTT.

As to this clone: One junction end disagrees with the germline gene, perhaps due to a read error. DNA of the CDR3: TGTGCCAGTAGGGACAGGGAGCGGGACTATAGCTACACCTTC. It encodes CASRDRERDYSYTF. The V and J genes are TRBV19 and TRBJ1-2; 8 bases are a match to TRBD1. Germline CDR1 reads LNHDA; CDR2 reads SQIVND (reference sequence). The CDR3 has 14 residues.

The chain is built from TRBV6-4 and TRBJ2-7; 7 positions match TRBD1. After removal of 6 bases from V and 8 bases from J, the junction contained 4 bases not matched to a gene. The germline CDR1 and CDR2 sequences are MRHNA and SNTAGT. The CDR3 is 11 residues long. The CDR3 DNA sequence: TGTGCCAGCAGGTCGACAGGGAAGCAGTACTTC. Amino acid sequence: CASRSTGKQYF.

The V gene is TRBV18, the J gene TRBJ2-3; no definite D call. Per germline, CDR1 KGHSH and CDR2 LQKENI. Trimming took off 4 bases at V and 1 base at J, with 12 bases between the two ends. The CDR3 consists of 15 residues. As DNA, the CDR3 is TGTGCCAGCTCACTATTCACGAAGGGCACAGATACGCAGTATTTT. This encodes CASSLFTKGTDTQYF.

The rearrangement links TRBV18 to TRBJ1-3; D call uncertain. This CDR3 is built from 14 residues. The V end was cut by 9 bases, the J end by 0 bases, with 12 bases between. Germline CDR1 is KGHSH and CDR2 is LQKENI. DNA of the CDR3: TGTGCCAGTTCGGGAAGGCCCTCTGGAAACACCATATATTTT. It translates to CASSGRPSGNTIYF.

CDR3 sequence: CASSYSMDLHYEQYF. The CDR3 bases are TGTGCCAGCAGTTACTCGATGGACCTTCACTACGAGCAGTACTTC. The chain combines TRBV6-6 with TRBJ2-7, with D unresolved. V was trimmed by 0 bases and J by 3 bases, leaving 12 bases between them. The V gene's germline CDR1 is MNHNY and CDR2 SVGAGI (reference sequence). The CDR3 loop spans 15 amino acids.

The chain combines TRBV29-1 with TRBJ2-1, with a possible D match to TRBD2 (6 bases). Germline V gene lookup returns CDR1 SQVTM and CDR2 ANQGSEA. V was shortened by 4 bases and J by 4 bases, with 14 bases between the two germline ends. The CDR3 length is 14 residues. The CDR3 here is CSVVSDYAYNEQFF. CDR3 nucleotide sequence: TGCAGCGTTGTCTCGGACTACGCGTACAATGAGCAGTTCTTC.